The entry that follows covers one T cell receptor (beta chain) sequence. The data belong to a study of blood T cell repertoires in COVID-19. Study context: Some COVID-19 samples were acute and others convalescent; all came from the United States, Italy and Spain. Sources were T cells, B-cell-depleted T cells, or PBMCs; the material itself was cDNA or gDNA.

Methods used by the authors: Amplified reference gene primers provided the basis for estimating nucleated cell counts. Sequencing was performed with immunoSEQ multiplex PCR; in TCRdb, only in-frame clones are kept and a portion is missing. V, J and clone size are taken as reported in that table, and D and trimming were inferred from the DNA itself. The top ten clones hold 15% to 20% of a sample with under 70,000 clones, 75% to 95% of them seen once. Germline assignment: CDR1 KGHDR and CDR2 SFDVKD. This CDR3 has 15 residues. Trimming removed 0 bases at V and 7 bases at J, with 14 bases between. The sample taken for sequencing was peripheral blood. The sequence came from a man older than 75 with acute or convalescent COVID-19. The chain has TRBV24-1 and TRBJ2-5; TRBD2 might be the D (6 bases). CDR3 amino acids: CATSDLAGTGGTQYF. Here the CDR3 DNA reads TGTGCCACCAGTGATTTGGCGGGGACTGGAGGGACCCAGTACTTC.